In its sample, the clone carrying this T cell receptor (beta chain) was seen once. Its cognate antigen is unknown. This entry belongs to a study of cytomegalovirus exposure and HLA in healthy donors. General study points: Rare TCR sequences predominated, though certain public TCRs were found in many donors. According to a later analysis, TCR clusters from the first cohort tended to co-occur in the 120 or so validation repertoires. The study designated around 150 TCR beta chains cytomegalovirus-associated.

Separate from the roughly 710-subject first cohort, the roughly 110-subject validation cohort was the one that the donors belonged to. Sequencing was performed with immunoSEQ multiplex PCR; in TCRdb, only in-frame clones are kept and a portion is missing. The sample lists about 73,000 clones, roughly 95% occurring once. V was clipped by 4 bases and J by 2 bases, with 14 bases between them. The CDR3 covers 15 residues. CDR1 and CDR2 (germline): SGHRS, YFSETQ. The sequencing input was PBMCs. The chain joins TRBV5-1 to TRBJ2-3; a possible D gene is TRBD2 (5 bases). The TCR sequence derives from a man between 18 and 35 years old in good health and CMV-seronegative. The chain's CDR3 is CASSMDSRPTDTQYF. CDR3 nucleotides: TGCGCCAGCAGCATGGACTCCCGCCCCACAGATACGCAGTATTTT.